This T cell receptor beta chain appears in the sequencing data of a study of T cells after yellow fever vaccination. Looked up from germline, CDR1 is SGHTA and CDR2 is FQGNSA. The CDR3 extends over 16 amino acids. V lost 5 bases and J 7 bases, leaving 18 bases between the germline ends. This clonotype was picked up a small number of times. TCRdb passed the 5' RACE reads through MiXCR, listing each CDR3 protein once. In the table there are a few hundred thousand distinct CDR3 sequences, about 4.5% of which are singletons. Material: PBMCs, obtained 15 days after the yellow fever booster vaccination. The TCR comes from a man between 18 and 35 years old who received the YFV17D yellow fever vaccine. This chain connects TRBV7-2 to TRBJ1-6; possible D gene TRBD1, 5 bases. DNA for the CDR3: TGTGCCAGCAGCCTTTTTACGGGACTTATAAATTCACCCCTCCACTTT. Its translation is CASSLFTGLINSPLHF.